This entry concerns a single T cell receptor (beta chain). Its antigen remains unknown. Germline V gene lookup returns CDR1 MDHEN and CDR2 SYDVKM. The CDR3 is 15 residues long. With 3 bases removed from V and 7 bases from J, the gap between germline ends came to 18 bases. These data originate in a study of radiotherapy plus CTLA-4 blockade in lung cancer. Study in general: Among patients, approximately 19% showed objective responses, and about 30% had disease control.

Treatment of patients with chemo-refractory metastatic non-small-cell lung cancer consisted of focal radiation plus CTLA-4 blockade with ipilimumab. The assay was immunoSEQ multiplex PCR, and TCRdb's table has in-frame clones only and misses some. The sample holds about 48,000 clones, around 83% seen once. General observations from the study: Best predicting response, reportedly, were early blood T cell clone dynamics, with interferon-beta. TCR clones originating in tumors grew in number in blood after radiotherapy plus ipilimumab.

The V and J genes are TRBV28 and TRBJ2-5, with D perhaps matching TRBD2 (5 bases). The starting material was peripheral blood, obtained from a patient treated with radiotherapy plus ipilimumab. This TCR derives from a human donor with non-small cell lung cancer who had stable disease on radiotherapy plus ipilimumab. The CDR3 reads CASSLTRTALVTQYF. DNA for the CDR3: TGTGCCAGCAGTTTGACGAGGACTGCCTTAGTGACCCAGTACTTC.